The text below deals with one T cell receptor beta chain. As yet, its antigen is unknown. The data belong to a study of PD-1 blockade in classical Hodgkin lymphoma. General study points: With CD4+ cells, TCR diversity rose significantly by C4D1, but not with CD8+ cells. Newly diagnosed patients and complete responders had comparable diversity at baseline. It was reported that newly diagnosed patients had less baseline TCR diversity than healthy donors.

Sequencing was performed with immunoSEQ multiplex PCR; in TCRdb, only in-frame clones are kept and a portion is missing. This table has over 50,000 clones, nearly 90% appearing once. The time point is: cycle 4 day 1 (C4D1), after less than 7 weeks of nivolumab. Every patient experienced relapse after autologous stem cell transplantation, and brentuximab vedotin exposure varied. Best responses included complete response and partial response; otherwise, the best response was progressive disease. The germline V gene has CDR1 SGHNT and CDR2 YYREEE (reference sequence). The V end was cut by 4 bases, the J end by 8 bases, with 20 bases between. The CDR3 covers 15 residues.

Sample: peripheral blood mononuclear cells (PBMCs), taken before the fourth cycle of nivolumab. This rearrangement joins TRBV5-4 to TRBJ2-3; a weak D match, TRBD2 (7 bases). This receptor was taken from a human donor with classical Hodgkin lymphoma. The CDR3 coding sequence is TGTGCCAGCAGCCCGGGGGGCCTGAAAGGGGGTACGCAGTATTTT. Its protein product is CASSPGGLKGGTQYF.